This TCR beta chain emerged from a study of CD8+CD57+ T cells in acquired aplastic anemia. As for the study in general: Sorted CD4+ and CD8+ cells yielded DNA averaging around 3 ug.

Genomic DNA served as template for TCR beta VDJ and CDR3 profiling. From the reads, TCRdb called clonotypes with MiXCR, one entry per CDR3 protein. The repertoire holds under 200,000 distinct CDR3 sequences, with about 50% as singletons. The patients chosen for sequencing had shown expansion of CD8+CD57+ cells (detected by flow cytometry). Patients were treatment-naive when blood was sampled. Trimming removed 1 base at V and 2 bases at J, with 11 bases between. CDR3 length: 15 residues. Germline CDR1 and CDR2: SGHTA and FQGNSA. The chain has TRBV7-2 and TRBJ1-2, with a possible D match to TRBD1 (6 bases). The material sequenced was sorted CD4+, CD8+, or CD8+CD57+ T cells (not recorded which) from PBMCs. The origin of this receptor is a human donor with aplastic anemia. CDR3 loop: CASSLGGQANYGYTF. CDR3 bases: TGTGCCAGCAGCTTAGGGGGGCAGGCGAACTATGGCTACACCTTC.